This record concerns one T cell receptor (beta chain) sequence. Its antigen is still unknown. V was pared by 3 bases and J by 0 bases, with 12 bases between. Germline CDR1 SGHKS, CDR2 YYEKEE (reference sequence). This CDR3 has 15 amino acids. The data were obtained in a study of OX40 agonist ivuxolimab in advanced cancers. Some clones are missing from TCRdb's copy, which holds only in-frame ones; the method was immunoSEQ multiplex PCR. The sample shows about 82,000 clones, about 88% of them seen only once. A history of autoimmune disease or systemic immunosuppression excluded patients. Regarding the study as a whole: There were also nonresponders showing low normalized T-cell clonal expansion.

Sequencing used CD4+ or CD8+ T cells sorted from blood, obtained in a trial of the OX40 agonist ivuxolimab. The receptor was derived from an adult with an advanced solid tumor such as melanoma, head and neck, liver or kidney cancer. The chain recombines TRBV5-5 with TRBJ1-1, with a tentative D call TRBD1 (6 bases). CDR3 sequence reads: CASSWGDTLNTEAFF. The DNA of the CDR3 is TGTGCCAGCAGCTGGGGGGACACTTTGAACACTGAAGCTTTCTTT.